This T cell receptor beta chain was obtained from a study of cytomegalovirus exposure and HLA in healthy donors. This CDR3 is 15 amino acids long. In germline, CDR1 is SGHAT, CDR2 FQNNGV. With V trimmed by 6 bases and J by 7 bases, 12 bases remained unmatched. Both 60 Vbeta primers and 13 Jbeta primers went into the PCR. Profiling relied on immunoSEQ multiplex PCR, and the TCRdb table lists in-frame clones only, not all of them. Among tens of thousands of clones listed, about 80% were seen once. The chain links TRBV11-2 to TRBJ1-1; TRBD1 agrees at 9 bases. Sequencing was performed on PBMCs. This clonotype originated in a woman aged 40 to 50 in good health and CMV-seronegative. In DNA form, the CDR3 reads TGTGCCAGCAGAGCCTATCGTGGACAGGGGAATGAAGCTTTCTTT. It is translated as CASRAYRGQGNEAFF.